This T cell receptor beta chain is drawn from a study of T cell repertoires in cytomegalovirus infection. About the study: From public TCR beta signatures came an indication of both CMV infection and matching HLA type.

This CDR3 region has 15 residues. V lost 6 bases and J lost 4; bases outside the gene matches: 5. TCRdb called the reads again in MiXCR, with one record for every CDR3 protein. The sample carries more than 150,000 distinct CDR3 sequences, roughly a fifth recorded once. This clonotype was recorded at least ten times. Sequencing was done on a sample of PBMCs. The rearrangement links TRBV12-3 or TRBV12-4 to TRBJ2-2; 10 bases are a match to TRBD1. The TCR sequence derives from a human donor in good health (CMV status not recorded). Some clones in this sample may be carry-over from other donors' samples. The CDR3 protein is CASSGQGGGTGELFF. The CDR3, as DNA: TGTGCCAGCAGCGGACAGGGGGGCGGCACCGGGGAGCTGTTTTTT.